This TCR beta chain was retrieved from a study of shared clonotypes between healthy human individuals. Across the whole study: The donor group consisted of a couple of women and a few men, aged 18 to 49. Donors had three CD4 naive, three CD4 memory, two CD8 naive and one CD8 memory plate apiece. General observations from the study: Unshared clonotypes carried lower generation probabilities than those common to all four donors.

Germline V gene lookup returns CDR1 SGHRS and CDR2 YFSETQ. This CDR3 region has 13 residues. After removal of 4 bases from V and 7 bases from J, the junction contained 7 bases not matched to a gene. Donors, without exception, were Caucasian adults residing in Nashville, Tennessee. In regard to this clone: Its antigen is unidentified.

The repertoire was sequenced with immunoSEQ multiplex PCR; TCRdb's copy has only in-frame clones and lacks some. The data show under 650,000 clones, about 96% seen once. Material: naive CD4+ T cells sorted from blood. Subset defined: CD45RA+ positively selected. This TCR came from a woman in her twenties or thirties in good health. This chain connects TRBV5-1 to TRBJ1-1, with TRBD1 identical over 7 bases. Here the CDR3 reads CASSVTGYYEAFF. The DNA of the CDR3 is TGCGCCAGCAGCGTGACAGGGTACTATGAAGCTTTCTTT.